The 20 T cell receptor beta chains reported below all come from one sample, sequenced in a study of shared clonotypes between healthy human individuals. Terminally differentiated effector memory CD45RA+ cells were excluded from the naive CD8 cells, which were CD45RO-negative and positively selected for CCR7. Sequenced by immunoSEQ multiplex PCR; TCRdb stores in-frame clones only, minus some. The sample has some 2,000,000 clones, just under 95% seen once. Sequencing was performed on naive CD8+ T cells sorted from blood. The source is a man aged 18 to 30 in good health.

This clone was seen just once. An end of the junction does not agree with germline; a read error may underlie this. This chain connects TRBV13 to TRBJ2-4; tentatively, D is TRBD1 or TRBD2 (5 bases each). This CDR3 region has 12 residues. The germline V gene has CDR1 PRHDT and CDR2 FYEKMQ (reference sequence). The CDR3 here is CASSLGTGIQYF. Written as DNA, the CDR3 is TGTGCCAGCAGCCTAGGGACGGGCATTCAGTACTTC. The full variable domain, with the rest looked up from reference TRBV13 and TRBJ2-4, is AAGVIQSPRHLIKEKRETATLKCYPIPRHDTVYWYQQGPGQDPQFLISFYEKMQSDKGSIPDRFSAQQFSDYHSELNMSSLELGDSALYFCASSLGTGIQYFGAGTRLSVL.

This sequence joins TRBV4-1 and TRBJ2-5, with 14 bases aligning to TRBD2. CDR1 MGHRA and CDR2 YSYEKL come from the germline V gene. The CDR3 runs to 19 residues. J was trimmed by 5 bases and V by 3 bases; bases with no gene match: 14. The CDR3 DNA reads TGCGCCAGCAGCCAGGGCCCCGGACTAGCGGGGGGCTTGAGTGAGACCCAGTACTTC. Translation: CASSQGPGLAGGLSETQYF.

J is TRBJ2-1 and V is TRBV10-2, with unresolved D. This CDR3 has 14 amino acids. V was clipped by 2 bases and J by 4 bases, with 9 bases between them. Germline V gene lookup returns CDR1 WSHSY and CDR2 SAAADI. The CDR3, as DNA: TGCGCCAGCAGTGAGGACGGAGCTTACAATGAGCAGTTCTTC. Translated: CASSEDGAYNEQFF.

The chain couples TRBV7-9 to TRBJ2-7; D remains unclear. CDR1 and CDR2 from the germline V gene are SEHNR and FQNEAQ (reference sequence). The CDR3 runs 13 residues. V was pared by 5 bases and J by 1 base, with 9 bases between. The DNA of the CDR3 is TGTGCCAGCAGCCCCTCGACGTCCTACGAGCAGTACTTC. The encoded protein is CASSPSTSYEQYF.

This chain connects TRBV7-9 to TRBJ2-1, with D perhaps TRBD1 or TRBD2 (5 bases each). The CDR3 is 14 amino acids. V was shortened by 1 base and J by 3 bases, with 7 bases between the two germline ends. Germline-derived CDR1 and CDR2 are SEHNR and FQNEAQ (reference sequence). CDR3 residues: CASSLDGGYNEQFF. The DNA for the CDR3 is TGTGCCAGCAGCTTAGATGGGGGCTACAATGAGCAGTTCTTC. Using reference TRBV7-9 and TRBJ2-1 for the parts outside the CDR3, the full variable domain is DTGVSQNPRHKITKRGQNVTFRCDPISEHNRLYWYRQTLGQGPEFLTYFQNEAQLEKSRLLSDRFSAERPKGSFSTLEIQRTEQGDSAMYLCASSLDGGYNEQFFGPGTRLTVL.

CDR3: CASSQGAASQETQYF. Here the CDR3 DNA reads TGCGCCAGCAGCCAAGGGGCCGCCTCTCAAGAGACCCAGTACTTC. The chain employs TRBV4-1 and TRBJ2-5, with D uncertain. Deletions cut 1 base from V and 2 bases from J, with 11 bases between. The CDR3 spans 15 residues. Per the germline V gene, CDR1 is MGHRA and CDR2 is YSYEKL.

The chain has TRBV13 and TRBJ1-1, with TRBD1 matching 8 bases. This CDR3 contains 13 residues. The V gene's germline CDR1 is PRHDT and CDR2 FYEKMQ (reference sequence). V trimming: 4 bases; J trimming: 3 bases; junction bases outside the gene matches: 1. The CDR3, as DNA: TGTGCCAGCAGCTGGGGACAGGACACTGAAGCTTTCTTT. This gives the protein CASSWGQDTEAFF.

The V call is TRBV12-5, the J call TRBJ2-5; TRBD1 is a possible D gene (6 bases). V dropped 0 bases and J dropped 1 base, with 12 bases sitting between them. The CDR3 sequence is 16 residues long. CDR1 is LGHNT and CDR2 is FRNRAP in the germline V gene. CDR3 region: CASGLVNRAPQETQYF. The CDR3 region has the DNA TGTGCTAGTGGTTTGGTAAACAGGGCCCCCCAAGAGACCCAGTACTTC.

This clone was counted a single time. The genes are TRBV7-9 and TRBJ1-2; 7 positions agree with TRBD1. Germline CDR1 and CDR2: SEHNR and FQNEAQ (reference sequence). V dropped 3 bases and J dropped 4; count of bases not matched to a gene: 5. The CDR3 consists of 14 residues. The CDR3 DNA reads as TGTGCCAGCAGCTTTCAGGGACAGCTCTATGGCTACACCTTC. This sequence encodes CASSFQGQLYGYTF.

This chain connects TRBV30 to TRBJ1-5; tentatively, D is TRBD1 (5 bases). The CDR3 has 14 amino acids. Germline lookup yields CDR1 GTSNPN and CDR2 SVGIG (reference sequence). V was shortened by 1 base and J by 5 bases, with 12 bases between the two germline ends. CDR3 nucleotides: TGTGCCTGGAGTGGAGGGCAGGGTCATCAGCCCCAGCATTTT. As protein: CAWSGGQGHQPQHF.

With regard to this clone: Other DNA sequences within the sample encode an identical CDR3. The chain carries TRBV4-3 and TRBJ2-7; TRBD2 matches at 7 bases. V was pared by 0 bases and J by 2 bases, with 4 bases of the junction left unmatched. This CDR3 has 15 amino acids. CDR1 is LGHNA, CDR2 YSLEER, per germline. This chain's CDR3 is CASSQDGEGPYEQYF. DNA for the CDR3: TGCGCCAGCAGCCAAGACGGGGAGGGCCCCTACGAGCAGTACTTC.

The CDR3 nucleotides are TGCGCCAGCAGTGAGAGTAGGGTTCCCTGGGACGAGCAGTACTTC. It encodes CASSESRVPWDEQYF. V usage is TRBV10-1 and J usage is TRBJ2-7; D gene unclear. The CDR3 spans 15 residues. Trimming removed 2 bases from V and 5 bases from J, with 16 bases in between. Germline lookup yields CDR1 WNHNN and CDR2 SYGVQD (reference sequence).

In the case of this clone: Additional DNA sequences in this sample encode the identical CDR3. The chain has TRBV15 and TRBJ2-7; TRBD1 or TRBD2 may be the D gene (6 bases each). The CDR3 sequence is 15 residues long. CDR1 is LNHNV and CDR2 is YYDKDF in the germline V gene (reference sequence). V lost 0 bases and J lost 3, with 12 bases in between. This CDR3 reads CATSRDRGGGYEQYF. Here the CDR3 DNA reads TGTGCCACCAGCAGAGATCGAGGAGGGGGCTACGAGCAGTACTTC.

Comment on this clone: Other DNA sequences in this sample translate to the same CDR3. V gene TRBV4-1 combines with J gene TRBJ1-1; D might be TRBD1 (5 bases). CDR3 length: 15 amino acids. CDR1 is MGHRA and CDR2 is YSYEKL in the germline V gene. Trimming shortened V by 0 bases and J by 0 bases, and 8 bases separated the two germline ends. The CDR3: CASSQDDRMNTEAFF. CDR3 nucleotides: TGCGCCAGCAGCCAAGATGACAGAATGAACACTGAAGCTTTCTTT.

Remarks on this clone: Other DNA sequences in this sample translate to the same CDR3. The genes are TRBV6-6 and TRBJ2-5; D not resolved. This CDR3 comprises 13 residues. Trimming left V 2 bases short and J 5 bases short, with 9 bases between. Germline V gene lookup returns CDR1 MNHNY and CDR2 SVGAGI (reference sequence). The CDR3 DNA sequence: TGTGCCAGCAGTTACCTGTCGGGTGAGACCCAGTACTTC. Translation gives CASSYLSGETQYF.

The chain has TRBV27 and TRBJ2-2; D unresolved. The CDR3 loop spans 16 amino acids. V lost 5 bases to trimming and J lost 5 bases, with 18 bases between them. The germline V gene encodes CDR1 MNHEY and CDR2 SMNVEV (reference sequence). CDR3 coding DNA: TGTGCCAGCAGTCCGCTTAGGGTCTTGTGGACCGGGGAGCTGTTTTTT. Protein product: CASSPLRVLWTGELFF.

The J gene is TRBJ2-1, the V gene TRBV5-5, with D tentatively TRBD2 (6 bases). The germline V gene encodes CDR1 SGHKS and CDR2 YYEKEE (reference sequence). With 5 bases removed from V and 8 bases from J, the gap between germline ends came to 17 bases. The CDR3 extends over 14 amino acids. CDR3 amino acids: CASSGGNAYDEQFF. CDR3 bases: TGTGCCAGCAGTGGAGGGAACGCTTACGATGAGCAGTTCTTC.

V usage is TRBV2 and J usage is TRBJ1-5, with D perhaps matching TRBD1 (6 bases). The V gene's germline CDR1 is SNHLY and CDR2 FYNNEI. Trimming took off 7 bases at V and 7 bases at J, with 14 bases between the two ends. CDR3 length: 13 residues. CDR3 protein: CASKTGAGQPQHF. CDR3 nucleotide sequence: TGTGCCAGCAAGACGGGGGCCGGGCAGCCCCAGCATTTT.

As regards this clone: Distinct nucleotide sequences in the sample also encode this CDR3. The chain couples TRBV5-1 to TRBJ1-5, with a tentative D call TRBD1 (5 bases). The CDR3 length is 14 residues. CDR1 is SGHRS, CDR2 YFSETQ, per germline. V was trimmed by 0 bases and J by 7 bases, leaving 11 bases between them. DNA for the CDR3: TGCGCCAGCAGCTTGGAGGGAGGGGTCCAGCCCCAGCATTTT. Amino acids: CASSLEGGVQPQHF.

The chain joins TRBV13 to TRBJ2-5; D not certain. The length of the CDR3 is 12 residues. V was trimmed by 2 bases and J by 4 bases, leaving 5 bases between them. The V gene's germline CDR1 is PRHDT and CDR2 FYEKMQ (reference sequence). CDR3: CASSLTSETQYF. The CDR3 nucleotides are TGTGCCAGCAGCTTAACATCAGAGACCCAGTACTTC. Full variable domain (remainder filled in from reference TRBV13 and TRBJ2-5): AAGVIQSPRHLIKEKRETATLKCYPIPRHDTVYWYQQGPGQDPQFLISFYEKMQSDKGSIPDRFSAQQFSDYHSELNMSSLELGDSALYFCASSLTSETQYFGPGTRLLVL.